These T cell receptor beta chains were read from a single sample in a study of CD8 T cells in ankylosing spondylitis. Each CDR3 protein is one row after TCRdb ran MiXCR on the 5' RACE reads. Here the sample spans roughly 130,000 distinct CDR3 sequences, roughly 7.7% being singletons. Material: synovial fluid, either unsorted or a sorted T cell fraction (not recorded which). The receptor source for this set is a male donor with ankylosing spondylitis. The CDR3 runs from the conserved cysteine through the conserved F or W. Each record gives: CDR3 length, J gene, V gene, D gene, clone size, CDR3 DNA, CDR3 protein. The D gene is left open where the match is weak. The size entry is marked missing in some rows and otherwise reads once, few, many or a size class.

CDR3 length: 13; J gene: TRBJ1-5; V gene: TRBV6-5; D gene: NA; clone size: few; CDR3 DNA: TGTGCCAGCAGTTACTCGAATCGTCAGCCCCAGCATTTT; CDR3 protein: CASSYSNRQPQHF
CDR3 length: 15; J gene: TRBJ1-3; V gene: TRBV28; D gene: NA; clone size: many; CDR3 DNA: TGTGCCAGCAGTTTGGATTCGGCCTCTGGAAACACCATATATTTT; CDR3 protein: CASSLDSASGNTIYF
CDR3 length: 13; J gene: TRBJ1-5; V gene: TRBV15; D gene: NA; clone size: many; CDR3 DNA: TGTGCCACCAGCAGACCCTCCGAGGGGCCCCAGCATTTT; CDR3 protein: CATSRPSEGPQHF
CDR3 length: 12; J gene: TRBJ1-2; V gene: TRBV30; D gene: NA; clone size: few; CDR3 DNA: TGTGCCTGGAGTGGGGGCGCCTATGGCTACACCTTC; CDR3 protein: CAWSGGAYGYTF
CDR3 length: 12; J gene: TRBJ2-5; V gene: TRBV28; D gene: NA; clone size: many; CDR3 DNA: TGTGCCAGCAGTATAGGGGGGGAGACCCAGTACTTC; CDR3 protein: CASSIGGETQYF
CDR3 length: 12; J gene: TRBJ1-2; V gene: TRBV20-1; D gene: NA; clone size: NA; CDR3 DNA: TGCAGTGCTAAGGGACCGAGATATGGCTACACCTTC; CDR3 protein: CSAKGPRYGYTF
CDR3 length: 17; J gene: TRBJ1-5; V gene: TRBV28; D gene: TRBD1; clone size: NA; CDR3 DNA: TGTGCCGCTTCGTCTGGGACAGGGGATTCGAGCAATCAGCCCCAGCATTTT; CDR3 protein: CAASSGTGDSSNQPQHF
CDR3 length: 15; J gene: TRBJ1-2; V gene: TRBV7-2; D gene: NA; clone size: many; CDR3 DNA: TGTGCCAGCAGCTTAGTGGTTGGAGCTAACTATGGCTACACCTTC; CDR3 protein: CASSLVVGANYGYTF
CDR3 length: 16; J gene: TRBJ2-7; V gene: TRBV5-1; D gene: NA; clone size: few; CDR3 DNA: TGCGCCAGCAGCTTGGCCGGGAGTGGACGAAACTACGAGCAGTACTTC; CDR3 protein: CASSLAGSGRNYEQYF
CDR3 length: 13; J gene: TRBJ1-2; V gene: TRBV7-2; D gene: NA; clone size: few; CDR3 DNA: TGTGCCACCCAGAATGGGATGAACTATGGCTACACCTTC; CDR3 protein: CATQNGMNYGYTF
CDR3 length: 18; J gene: TRBJ2-6; V gene: TRBV27; D gene: TRBD1; clone size: many; CDR3 DNA: TGTGCCAGCAGTTCAAGGACAGGGTATTACTCTGGGGCCAACGTCCTGACTTTC; CDR3 protein: CASSSRTGYYSGANVLTF